These T cell receptor beta chains were read from a single sample in a study of somatic mutations in cytotoxic T cells in rheumatoid arthritis. The protocol was immunoSEQ multiplex PCR, while the TCRdb copy is restricted to in-frame clones and leaves out a portion. The sample records about 25,000 clones, less than 85% being singletons. The specimen was CD8+ T cells sorted from blood. All receptors derive from a woman under 30 in good health. Each CDR3 is given with its conserved first and last residue. The D gene is left open where the match is weak. Expanded clones are given a class, and other clones once, few, many or no size at all.

TGTGCCAGCAGCTTACTTGACAGGGACACTGAAGCTTTCTTT	CASSLLDRDTEAFF	TRBD1	TRBV7-9	TRBJ1-1	once
TGTGCCAGCAGCTCGCCGACAGGGCCTTCCTACGAGCAGTACTTC	CASSSPTGPSYEQYF	TRBD1	TRBV7-9	TRBJ2-7	-
TGTGCCAGCAGCCCAGATGAGTTCGTTGGGCAGACTAACTACGAGCAGTACTTC	CASSPDEFVGQTNYEQYF	-	TRBV5-4	TRBJ2-7	-
TGTGCCAGCCGGACCTGGACAGACCTCTTAGATGGCTACACCTTC	CASRTWTDLLDGYTF	-	TRBV6-1	TRBJ1-2	-
TGTGCCAGCAGCTCCGGGACTAGCGGAGAGACCCAGTACTTC	CASSSGTSGETQYF	TRBD2	TRBV7-9	TRBJ2-5	-
TGTGCCAGCAGCTTGGGGGACTCCACCTACGAGCAGTACTTC	CASSLGDSTYEQYF	-	TRBV5-6	TRBJ2-7	-
TGTGCCAGCAGCTTAAGGGGGTACGGTGAAAAACTGTTTTTT	CASSLRGYGEKLFF	-	TRBV7-2	TRBJ1-4	once
TGTGCCAGCAGTACGGGGGGGCCTAATGAGCAGTTCTTC	CASSTGGPNEQFF	TRBD2	TRBV28	TRBJ2-1	-
TGCAGCGCCACTCCCTACAATGAGCAGTTCTTC	CSATPYNEQFF	-	TRBV29-1	TRBJ2-1	-
TGTGCCAGCAGTTCAGGGGCGCCCTCTGGGGCCAACGTCCTGACTTTC	CASSSGAPSGANVLTF	-	TRBV28	TRBJ2-6	-
TGTGCCAACCTTCCCAGGGCTAACTATGGCTACACCTTC	CANLPRANYGYTF	-	TRBV7-7	TRBJ1-2	once
TGTGCCAGCAGGGGCCCGCCTGAGACCCAGTACTTC	CASRGPPETQYF	-	TRBV2	TRBJ2-5	-
TGTGCCAGCAGTTATGTCACCACCTCTGGGGCCAACGTCCTGACTTTC	CASSYVTTSGANVLTF	-	TRBV6-6	TRBJ2-6	-
TGCGCCAGCAGCCAGGCCCGGGCCGAGCAGTTCTTC	CASSQARAEQFF	-	TRBV4-1	TRBJ2-1	few
TGTGCCAGCAGTGCGGACAGGAATGGGGTCGGTCAGCCCCAGCATTTT	CASSADRNGVGQPQHF	TRBD1	TRBV6-1	TRBJ1-5	-
TGTGCCAGCAGCGCTACCGGGACTAGCGGGACCCTACCGGTTAATGAGCAGTTCTTC	CASSATGTSGTLPVNEQFF	TRBD2	TRBV2	TRBJ2-1	few
TGTGCCAGCAGTGACTCAGGGGCGGGACTAGCGGGAAAGGGTGAGCAGTTCTTC	CASSDSGAGLAGKGEQFF	TRBD2	TRBV6-4	TRBJ2-1	-
TGTGCCAGCAGCTTGTTGACGGGAGGTCCCAATGAGCAGTTCTTC	CASSLLTGGPNEQFF	TRBD2	TRBV5-5	TRBJ2-1	-
TGTGCCAGCAGCTTACCGGGACATACAGATGAGCAGTTCTTC	CASSLPGHTDEQFF	-	TRBV7-9	TRBJ2-1	-
TGTGCCAGCAGTGCGGTGGGACCGCAGAATTCACCCCTCCACTTT	CASSAVGPQNSPLHF	-	TRBV2	TRBJ1-6	few